A single sample is the source of the 32 T cell receptor beta chains below, sequenced in a study of blood T cell dynamics during melanoma immunotherapy. TCRdb's copy holds only in-frame clones and misses some; the assay was immunoSEQ multiplex PCR. The table has about 5,600 clones, around 84% seen once. Regarding time point: week 3, after first cycle of checkpoint inhibitor. This sample comprised blood, obtained from a patient treated with checkpoint blockade. These receptors all stem from a human donor with melanoma. Some clones in this sample may be carry-over from other donors' samples.

The V gene is TRBV7-6, the J gene TRBJ2-7; D could derive from TRBD1 or TRBD2 (6 bases each). Germline loops: CDR1 SGHVS, CDR2 FNYEAQ. CDR3 length: 12 amino acids. V was cut by 1 base and J by 6 bases, with 7 bases left in between. Written as DNA, the CDR3 is TGTGCCAGCAGCTTAGGGGGGGCCGAGCAGTACTTC. This gives the protein CASSLGGAEQYF.

The genes are TRBV7-2 and TRBJ2-5; weak D call: TRBD2 (5 bases). Germline values: CDR1 SGHTA, CDR2 FQGNSA. The CDR3 contains 13 residues. Trimming shortened V by 5 bases and J by 2 bases, and 9 bases separated the two germline ends. CDR3 sequence reads: CASSMTTQETQYF. The CDR3 bases are TGTGCCAGCAGCATGACTACGCAAGAGACCCAGTACTTC.

This chain links TRBV7-6 with TRBJ2-6; no clear D gene. V gave up 5 bases and J gave up 4 bases, with 9 bases separating them. Germline V lookup: CDR1 SGHVS, CDR2 FNYEAQ. The CDR3 length is 14 residues. CDR3 sequence: CASSPISGANVLTF. CDR3 nucleotide sequence: TGTGCCAGCAGCCCTATATCCGGGGCCAACGTCCTGACTTTC.

V usage is TRBV5-1 and J usage is TRBJ2-2; D call uncertain. The V and J ends lost 2 bases and 4 bases respectively, with 9 bases between them. CDR3 size: 14 residues. The germline CDR1 and CDR2 sequences are SGHRS and YFSETQ. In DNA, the CDR3 is TGCGCCAGCAGCTTCACGGCTTCCACCGGGGAGCTGTTTTTT. Amino acid sequence: CASSFTASTGELFF. Complete variable domain (other parts from reference TRBV5-1 and TRBJ2-2): KAGVTQTPRYLIKTRGQQVTLSCSPISGHRSVSWYQQTPGQGLQFLFEYFSETQRNKGNFPGRFSGRQFSNSRSEMNVSTLELGDSALYLCASSFTASTGELFFGEGSRLTVL.

This rearrangement joins TRBV5-6 to TRBJ1-6, with D tentatively TRBD1 (6 bases). Germline values: CDR1 SGHDT, CDR2 YYEEEE. CDR3 length equals 18 residues. V lost 4 bases and J lost 3, with 20 bases in between. In DNA form, the CDR3 reads TGTGCCAGCAGCCAAGTACATGGGACATCGTTCTATAATTCACCCCTCCACTTT. Translating gives CASSQVHGTSFYNSPLHF.

Only one count was recorded for this clone. The genes are TRBV14 and TRBJ2-3; possibly TRBD1 for D (6 bases). There are 15 residues in the CDR3. Germline CDR1 SGHDN, CDR2 FVKESK. V gave up 4 bases and J gave up 0 bases, with 11 bases separating them. The CDR3 here is CASSPLGASTDTQYF. The CDR3 DNA is TGTGCCAGCAGCCCCCTGGGGGCCAGCACAGATACGCAGTATTTT.

This chain connects TRBV28 to TRBJ1-5; D remains unclear. The CDR3 contains 14 residues. V was clipped by 10 bases and J by 5 bases, with 18 bases between them. Germline V CDR1 and CDR2: MDHEN, SYDVKM. CDR3 sequence: CAISSPVGDQPQHF. CDR3 DNA: TGTGCCATTTCGTCCCCGGTTGGTGATCAGCCCCAGCATTTT.

This chain links TRBV30 with TRBJ2-3; tentatively, D is TRBD1 (5 bases). Germline CDR1 is GTSNPN and CDR2 is SVGIG (reference sequence). The CDR3 runs 13 residues. The V and J ends lost 3 bases and 0 bases respectively, with 7 bases between them. This CDR3 reads CAWRQVSTDTQYF. As DNA, the CDR3 is TGTGCCTGGAGACAGGTTAGCACAGATACGCAGTATTTT.

There are a few counts of this clone. The chain combines TRBV7-2 with TRBJ1-4, with D possibly matching TRBD1 (5 bases). The germline V gene has CDR1 SGHTA and CDR2 FQGNSA. V was clipped by 5 bases and J by 8 bases, with 15 bases between them. The CDR3 totals 14 residues. The CDR3 region is CASSRDSWDEKLFF. The DNA for the CDR3 is TGTGCCAGCAGCCGAGACAGTTGGGACGAAAAACTGTTTTTT.

This clone occurred a few times. The rearrangement uses TRBV2 and TRBJ1-5; 8 bases match TRBD1. The germline V gene encodes CDR1 SNHLY and CDR2 FYNNEI. The CDR3 extends over 16 amino acids. V dropped 4 bases and J dropped 6; count of bases not matched to a gene: 11. CDR3 in DNA: TGTGCCAGCAGTGCGCAAAGCGGACAGGGCGGTCAGCCCCAGCATTTT. It specifies CASSAQSGQGGQPQHF.

The chain couples TRBV4-2 to TRBJ2-5, with 12 bases aligning to TRBD2. This CDR3 contains 16 residues. The germline V gene encodes CDR1 LGHNA and CDR2 YNFKEQ. After removal of 4 bases from V and 4 bases from J, the junction contained 7 bases not matched to a gene. DNA of the CDR3: TGTGCCAGCAGCCGAGAACTAGCGGGGGGCGGAGAGACCCAGTACTTC. As protein: CASSRELAGGGETQYF.

In this sample, this clone turned up once. The chain has TRBV5-1 and TRBJ2-7, with D possibly TRBD2 on 7 matching bases. This CDR3 has 14 residues. The ends were cut back, 0 bases at V and 5 bases at J, with 12 bases in the middle. From germline, CDR1 is SGHRS and CDR2 YFSETQ. CDR3 sequence: CASSLASGTHEQYF. CDR3 DNA sequence: TGCGCCAGCAGCTTGGCGAGCGGGACACACGAGCAGTACTTC.

The chain carries TRBV6-1 and TRBJ2-7; TRBD2 might be the D (5 bases). Germline CDR1 is MNHNS and CDR2 is SASEGT. V was cut by 4 bases and J by 2 bases, with 9 bases left in between. The CDR3 has 13 residues. CDR3 coding DNA: TGTGCCAGCAGTGTGGAGAGGGCCTACGAGCAGTACTTC. This gives the protein CASSVERAYEQYF.

This clone was seen a single time. This chain links TRBV6-1 with TRBJ2-2; D possibly corresponds to TRBD1 (6 bases). The CDR3 runs 16 residues. Germline-derived CDR1 and CDR2 are MNHNS and SASEGT. Trimming took 4 bases from V and 0 from J, leaving 12 bases between them. DNA of the CDR3: TGTGCCAGCAGTGCTCTGACAGGCCCGAACACCGGGGAGCTGTTTTTT. It encodes CASSALTGPNTGELFF.

The rearrangement uses TRBV6-4 and TRBJ2-3; 11 nucleotides line up with TRBD1. Germline V gene lookup returns CDR1 MRHNA and CDR2 SNTAGT. Losses at the gene ends were 5 bases for V and 5 bases for J; bases not matched to a gene: 9. The CDR3 extends over 16 amino acids. DNA for the CDR3: TGTGCCAGCAGTTACGACCCCGGGACAGGGGGAGATACGCAGTATTTT. Amino acids: CASSYDPGTGGDTQYF.

The chain combines TRBV7-9 with TRBJ1-5, with D tentatively TRBD1 (5 bases). The germline V and J ends were trimmed by 1 base and 1 base, with 8 bases remaining between them. From germline, CDR1 is SEHNR and CDR2 FQNEAQ (reference sequence). The CDR3 has 15 residues. DNA for the CDR3: TGTGCCAGCAGCTTAGTAGGGACGAGCAATCAGCCCCAGCATTTT. This sequence encodes CASSLVGTSNQPQHF.

The chain carries TRBV2 and TRBJ2-3, with 10 bases that match TRBD1. Germline V lookup: CDR1 SNHLY, CDR2 FYNNEI. The CDR3 consists of 15 residues. The junction had 6 bases not matched to a gene; V was cut back by 3 bases and J by 6 bases. CDR3 nucleotides: TGTGCCAGCAGTGATAGTCCGGGACAGGGGGATACGCAGTATTTT. Protein product: CASSDSPGQGDTQYF.

The chain uses TRBV5-8 and TRBJ2-7; D tentatively reads TRBD1 or TRBD2 (5 bases each). This CDR3 has 16 residues. V dropped 0 bases and J dropped 4 bases, with 17 bases sitting between them. CDR1 is SGHTS, CDR2 YDEGEE, per germline. CDR3 coding DNA: TGTGCCAGCAGCTTGGTTTCGGGGCTTCACCAATACGAGCAGTACTTC. Protein: CASSLVSGLHQYEQYF.

The chain is built from TRBV28 and TRBJ1-2; D unclear. V lost 4 bases, J lost 8 bases, and 17 bases lay in between. This CDR3 has 14 amino acids. Germline-derived CDR1 and CDR2 are MDHEN and SYDVKM. In DNA, the CDR3 is TGTGCCAGCAGTTCTCCGGCCCCTATGGAGGGCTACACCTTC. Its translation is CASSSPAPMEGYTF.

The chain has TRBV7-9 and TRBJ2-5; D is unclear. The last part of the DNA fits TRBJ2-7 better; the J call may be wrong. CDR3 length equals 13 residues. Germline V CDR1 and CDR2: SEHNR, FQNEAQ (reference sequence). The CDR3, as DNA: TGTGCCAGCAGCCCAACAATGGGCCACGAGCAGTACTTC. Protein: CASSPTMGHEQYF.

The J gene is TRBJ1-3, the V gene TRBV6-1; D is unclear. In germline, CDR1 is MNHNS, CDR2 SASEGT. This CDR3 spans 16 amino acids. V was cut by 0 bases and J by 0 bases, with 9 bases left in between. The CDR3 sequence: CASSEAWESSGNTIYF. The CDR3 nucleotides read TGTGCCAGCAGTGAAGCTTGGGAAAGCTCTGGAAACACCATATATTTT.

A single count supports this clone. The chain joins TRBV5-4 to TRBJ2-2; no clear D. V lost 0 bases and J lost 4, with 10 bases in between. Germline V gene data show CDR1 as SGHNT and CDR2 as YYREEE (reference sequence). The length of the CDR3 is 15 residues. The CDR3 DNA reads as TGTGCCAGCAGCTTGGGCGTCTCGACCACCGGGGAGCTGTTTTTT. Protein product: CASSLGVSTTGELFF.

The chain is built from TRBV27 and TRBJ2-1, with a possible D match to TRBD1 (6 bases). V gave up 1 base and J gave up 3 bases, with 10 bases separating them. This CDR3 region has 15 residues. Germline V gene sequence: CDR1 MNHEY, CDR2 SMNVEV (reference sequence). CDR3 in DNA: TGTGCCAGCAGTTTATTCTTGGACAGCTACAATGAGCAGTTCTTC. Translation gives CASSLFLDSYNEQFF.

V and J are TRBV29-1 and TRBJ1-3; 9 bases match TRBD1. J was trimmed by 0 bases and V by 6 bases; bases with no gene match: 3. There are 14 residues in the CDR3. Looked up from germline, CDR1 is SQVTM and CDR2 is ANQGSEA. This CDR3 is CSVAGQGSGNTIYF. CDR3 nucleotide sequence: TGCAGCGTGGCGGGACAGGGCTCTGGAAACACCATATATTTT.

On this clone: This sample includes further DNA sequences coding for the same CDR3. The chain employs TRBV27 and TRBJ1-1; D gene ambiguous. Germline-derived CDR1 and CDR2 are MNHEY and SMNVEV (reference sequence). The V end lost 3 bases, the J end lost 1 base, and 6 bases lay between the germline ends. The CDR3 has 13 amino acids. For the CDR3, the DNA is TGTGCCAGCAGTTTGGGAGGGAACACTGAAGCTTTCTTT. This sequence encodes CASSLGGNTEAFF.

The chain is built from TRBV19 and TRBJ2-7, with 7 nucleotides matching TRBD1. V lost 4 bases to trimming and J lost 3 bases; unmatched junction nucleotides: 9. Germline V CDR1 and CDR2: LNHDA, SQIVND (reference sequence). The CDR3 consists of 15 residues. CDR3 sequence reads: CASSNGRAGGYEQYF. DNA of the CDR3: TGTGCCAGTAGTAATGGTCGGGCAGGGGGCTACGAGCAGTACTTC.

J is TRBJ1-5 and V is TRBV7-9; TRBD1 matches at 10 bases. This CDR3 contains 15 residues. CDR1 is SEHNR and CDR2 is FQNEAQ in the germline V gene (reference sequence). The trim removed 6 bases at V and 4 bases at J, leaving 6 bases unmatched. For the CDR3, the DNA is TGTGCCAGCAGGTCTGACAGGGGGCAGAATCAGCCCCAGCATTTT. Translated, it gives CASRSDRGQNQPQHF.

The chain couples TRBV6-5 to TRBJ1-5; the D gene is possibly TRBD1 (6 bases). Trimming took 2 bases from V and 6 from J, leaving 14 bases between them. This CDR3 region has 15 residues. The V gene's germline CDR1 is MNHEY and CDR2 SVGAGI. CDR3 bases: TGTGCCAGCAGTTACGGGGGGGGCTACGGTCAGCCCCAGCATTTT. Translating gives CASSYGGGYGQPQHF.

The gene calls are TRBV4-3 and TRBJ2-2; TRBD1 aligns across 8 bases. The CDR3 sequence is 19 residues long. CDR1 LGHNA and CDR2 YSLEER come from the germline V gene. J gave up 0 bases and V 0 bases, and 9 bases lay outside the gene matches. In nucleotides, the CDR3 is TGCGCCAGCAGCCAAGAAATTCCGGGACAGGCAACGAACACCGGGGAGCTGTTTTTT. Translated, it gives CASSQEIPGQATNTGELFF.

J is TRBJ2-1 and V is TRBV5-6; 12 nucleotides align to TRBD2. The V gene's germline CDR1 is SGHDT and CDR2 YYEEEE. Trimming at V came to 1 base and at J to 3 bases, leaving 5 bases not matched to a gene. This CDR3 comprises 17 residues. CDR3: CASSLTSGGSFYNEQFF. CDR3 DNA: TGTGCCAGCAGCTTGACTAGCGGGGGGTCTTTCTACAATGAGCAGTTCTTC.

This clone has a single count. V gene TRBV5-1 combines with J gene TRBJ1-1; 9 bases align to TRBD1. This CDR3 has 14 residues. Germline CDR1 SGHRS, CDR2 YFSETQ. The V segment lost 0 bases and the J segment 5 bases; nucleotides outside the gene matches: 2. CDR3 protein: CASSLDRGPTEAFF. The CDR3 nucleotides are TGCGCCAGCAGCTTGGACAGGGGGCCGACTGAAGCTTTCTTT.

CDR3 bases: TGCGCCAGCAGCTCCCAAGGACAGGGGGCAGCAGATACGCAGTATTTT. Translation: CASSSQGQGAADTQYF. The V gene is TRBV5-1, the J gene TRBJ2-3; 11 bases match TRBD1. CDR3 size: 16 residues. Germline trimming cut 3 bases from V and 4 bases from J; bases unmatched to any gene: 7. The germline CDR1 and CDR2 sequences are SGHRS and YFSETQ.